The following is a T cell receptor beta chain sequence with its context. Antigen specificity is unknown. The sample originates from a study of cytotoxic CD8 clonotypes in ibrutinib-treated CLL. General observations from the study: Lymph node repertoires were not studied, and sampling times were unmatched.

This CDR3 contains 20 residues. V was shortened by 5 bases and J by 0 bases, with 27 bases between the two germline ends. Germline CDR1 reads SGHRS; CDR2 reads YFSETQ. TCRdb keeps only in-frame clones here, not all; method: immunoSEQ multiplex PCR. The sample shows approximately 150,000 clones, more than 80% of them seen only once. The receptor was derived from a human donor with chronic lymphocytic leukemia. V and J are TRBV5-1 and TRBJ1-3, with D hard to call. The material was PBMCs, obtained after 24 months of ibrutinib treatment. The chain's CDR3 is CASSLKSVIAGSHSGNTIYF. In DNA, the CDR3 is TGCGCCAGCAGTCTTAAGTCGGTAATTGCAGGCTCCCACTCTGGAAACACCATATATTTT.